This T cell receptor beta chain comes out of a study of metastatic and nonmetastatic thyroid tumors. Study-level findings and limits: Malignant thyroid tumors reportedly had TCR beta diversity that was significantly higher than in benign nodules, in blood and tumor.

There are 16 residues in the CDR3. Germline V gene lookup returns CDR1 SGDLS and CDR2 YYNGEE. Germline trimming cut 0 bases from V and 2 bases from J; bases unmatched to any gene: 3. In the original analysis: The authors used CDR3 differences across clinicopathological groups to build a distant-metastasis classifier for papillary thyroid cancer. TCRdb re-processed the PCR reads through MiXCR. None of the V and J calls come from the authors' own analysis; TCRdb made them. The table includes 50,000 or so clones, approximately 20% detected once. With regard to this clone: Its antigen is still unknown.

Thyroid surgery took place with no prior treatment in any patient. The receptor was derived from a male donor with papillary thyroid cancer or a benign thyroid nodule (not recorded which). Some clones in this sample may be carry-over from other donors' samples. The chain combines TRBV9 with TRBJ2-1, with TRBD2 identical over 9 bases. Sequencing was done on a sample of blood. The CDR3 spells CASSVGGGRAYNEQFF. CDR3 nucleotide sequence: TGTGCCAGCAGCGTAGGGGGCGGGAGGGCCTACAATGAGCAGTTCTTC.